One and the same sample provided the 20 T cell receptor beta chains below, sequenced in a study of T cell responses to AZD1222 COVID-19 vaccine. Profiled with immunoSEQ multiplex PCR; TCRdb holds only in-frame clones, not every one. The sample lists fewer than 120,000 clones, around 82% seen once, with 3.5% to 5% in the top ten. The sample in question was peripheral blood, obtained on day 0 of AZD1222 vaccination. The receptors here all came from an adult in good health.

In its sample, this clone was seen a few times. V and J are TRBV4-1 and TRBJ2-7, with TRBD1 identical over 7 bases. Trimming removed 4 bases from V and 5 bases from J; junction bases left unmatched: 8. The CDR3 is 14 residues long. Germline V gene data show CDR1 as MGHRA and CDR2 as YSYEKL. CDR3 residues: CASSLNDRVHEQYF. The DNA for the CDR3 is TGCGCCAGCAGCCTAAACGACAGGGTCCACGAGCAGTACTTC.

This sequence joins TRBV18 and TRBJ1-1; maybe TRBD1 (5 bases). The CDR3 extends over 15 amino acids. Germline values: CDR1 KGHSH, CDR2 LQKENI. The V and J ends lost 2 bases and 1 base respectively, with 11 bases between them. The CDR3 DNA follows: TGTGCCAGCTCACCAGGGGCAGGGACGAACACTGAAGCTTTCTTT. Translated: CASSPGAGTNTEAFF.

This rearrangement joins TRBV12-5 to TRBJ1-1, with 11 bases that match TRBD1. J gave up 10 bases and V 0 bases, and 7 bases lay outside the gene matches. Looked up from germline, CDR1 is LGHNT and CDR2 is FRNRAP. This CDR3 has 15 residues. The chain's CDR3 is CASGLVGQGAVGAFF. In DNA form, the CDR3 reads TGTGCTAGTGGTTTGGTTGGACAGGGGGCTGTCGGAGCTTTCTTT.

The chain uses TRBV29-1 and TRBJ2-1, with a weak D call TRBD2 (6 bases). CDR1 is SQVTM and CDR2 is ANQGSEA in the germline V gene. The germline V and J ends were trimmed by 4 bases and 9 bases, with 13 bases remaining between them. The CDR3 spans 12 residues. CDR3: CSVAYAGSEQFF. CDR3 sequence (DNA): TGCAGCGTTGCGTATGCGGGATCTGAGCAGTTCTTC.

This rearrangement joins TRBV27 to TRBJ2-5; D gene ambiguous. Trimming removed 0 bases from V and 4 bases from J, with 0 bases in between. The CDR3 has 11 residues. Looked up from germline, CDR1 is MNHEY and CDR2 is SMNVEV (reference sequence). The CDR3 loop reads CASSLSETQYF. Written as DNA, the CDR3 is TGTGCCAGCAGTTTATCAGAGACCCAGTACTTC.

V usage is TRBV7-2 and J usage is TRBJ2-3; TRBD2 matches at 13 bases. The CDR3 covers 16 residues. The V and J ends lost 3 bases and 1 base, in that order; junction bases with no gene match: 1. Germline V gene lookup returns CDR1 SGHTA and CDR2 FQGNSA. Written as DNA, the CDR3 is TGTGCCAGCAGCTTTACTAGCGGGGGGGGCACAGATACGCAGTATTTT. Translating gives CASSFTSGGGTDTQYF. The full variable domain, completed using reference TRBV7-2 and TRBJ2-3, is GAGVSQSPSNKVTEKGKDVELRCDPISGHTALYWYRQSLGQGLEFLIYFQGNSAPDKSGLPSDRFSAERTGGSVSTLTIQRTQQEDSAVYLCASSFTSGGGTDTQYFGPGTRLTVL.

This chain links TRBV15 with TRBJ2-7; tentatively, D is TRBD2 (6 bases). Trimming shortened V by 5 bases and J by 4 bases, and 18 bases separated the two germline ends. The CDR3 runs 15 residues. CDR1 is LNHNV and CDR2 is YYDKDF in the germline V gene (reference sequence). CDR3 sequence (DNA): TGTGCCACCAGCCTTTCAAGGGGAGGTCAGTACGAGCAGTACTTC. Translating it yields CATSLSRGGQYEQYF.

V and J are TRBV7-9 and TRBJ1-2; D unresolved. The CDR3 totals 15 residues. Germline CDR1 and CDR2: SEHNR and FQNEAQ (reference sequence). V lost 4 bases and J 0 bases, leaving 12 bases between the germline ends. The CDR3 nucleotides are TGTGCCAGCAGCTCCCCGGGATCCACTAACTATGGCTACACCTTC. Encoded protein: CASSSPGSTNYGYTF. Based on the CDR3 plus reference TRBV7-9 and TRBJ1-2, the full variable domain is DTGVSQNPRHKITKRGQNVTFRCDPISEHNRLYWYRQTLGQGPEFLTYFQNEAQLEKSRLLSDRFSAERPKGSFSTLEIQRTEQGDSAMYLCASSSPGSTNYGYTFGSGTRLTVV.

This chain links TRBV2 with TRBJ2-5, with D unclear. This CDR3 has 14 amino acids. Germline V lookup: CDR1 SNHLY, CDR2 FYNNEI. Trimming took 6 bases from V and 6 from J, leaving 17 bases between them. Here the CDR3 reads CASSGPAPSQTQYF. CDR3 nucleotides: TGTGCCAGCAGCGGGCCTGCCCCCAGTCAGACCCAGTACTTC.

The CDR3 nucleotides read TGTGCCAGCAGTTTTAGTCGGGGAGGAGAGACCCAGTACTTC. It encodes CASSFSRGGETQYF. The V gene is TRBV28, the J gene TRBJ2-5; possible D gene TRBD2, 6 bases. The germline V and J ends were trimmed by 3 bases and 4 bases, with 12 bases remaining between them. CDR3 length: 14 amino acids. Germline V gene lookup returns CDR1 MDHEN and CDR2 SYDVKM.

This chain connects TRBV4-3 to TRBJ1-5; 8 bases map to TRBD1. J gave up 6 bases and V 0 bases, and 7 bases lay outside the gene matches. From germline, CDR1 is LGHNA and CDR2 YSLEER. The CDR3 runs to 16 residues. CDR3 sequence (DNA): TGCGCCAGCAGCCAAGATCACGGACAGGGAAGTCAGCCCCAGCATTTT. Its protein is CASSQDHGQGSQPQHF.

CDR3 sequence reads: CASSMQGSYEQYF. In DNA, the CDR3 is TGTGCCAGTAGTATGCAGGGTTCCTACGAGCAGTACTTC. The chain joins TRBV19 to TRBJ2-7; D is perhaps TRBD1 (5 bases). Trimming cost V 3 bases and J 1 base, with 7 bases left between them. Germline lookup yields CDR1 LNHDA and CDR2 SQIVND (reference sequence). The CDR3 has 13 amino acids. The entire variable domain, with the rest obtained from reference TRBV19 and TRBJ2-7, is as follows: DGGITQSPKYLFRKEGQNVTLSCEQNLNHDAMYWYRQDPGQGLRLIYYSQIVNDFQKGDIAEGYSVSREKKESFPLTVTSAQKNPTAFYLCASSMQGSYEQYFGPGTRLTVT.

This chain links TRBV7-6 with TRBJ1-3; D is unresolved. CDR1 is SGHVS, CDR2 FNYEAQ, per germline. V lost 5 bases and J lost 1, with 3 bases in between. The CDR3 length is 12 residues. CDR3 residues: CASSPSGNTIYF. CDR3 nucleotide sequence: TGTGCCAGCAGCCCATCTGGAAACACCATATATTTT.

This clone was seen a single time. The chain employs TRBV30 and TRBJ1-4, with D possibly matching TRBD1 (5 bases). V was pared by 3 bases and J by 4 bases, with 18 bases between. This CDR3 is built from 16 residues. The germline CDR1 and CDR2 sequences are GTSNPN and SVGIG (reference sequence). Here the CDR3 DNA reads TGTGCCTGGAGGGAAGAGGGTTTTAGGGGTAATGAAAAACTGTTTTTT. Translated, it gives CAWREEGFRGNEKLFF.

V usage is TRBV6-2 or TRBV6-3 and J usage is TRBJ1-1, with no clear D. Germline assignment: CDR1 MNHEY and CDR2 SVGEGT. The CDR3 has 12 residues. V was pared by 2 bases and J by 5 bases, with 6 bases between. The DNA of the CDR3 is TGTGCCAGCAGTTACGGGGTAACTGAAGCTTTCTTT. Protein product: CASSYGVTEAFF.

The chain joins TRBV19 to TRBJ1-2, with TRBD1 identical over 7 bases. Germline CDR1 and CDR2: LNHDA and SQIVND (reference sequence). CDR3 length: 13 amino acids. The V segment lost 3 bases and the J segment 6 bases; nucleotides outside the gene matches: 4. The CDR3 nucleotides read TGTGCCAGTAGTATCCGGCAGGGGGATGGCTACACCTTC. Residues: CASSIRQGDGYTF.

The CDR3 loop reads CASSDIGSTDTQYF. The CDR3 nucleotides read TGTGCCAGCAGTGATATTGGAAGCACAGATACGCAGTATTTT. The J gene is TRBJ2-3, the V gene TRBV6-1; D gene uncertain. V lost 3 bases and J 0 bases, leaving 7 bases between the germline ends. There are 14 residues in the CDR3. Germline values: CDR1 MNHNS, CDR2 SASEGT.

J is TRBJ2-2 and V is TRBV2; no clear D gene. CDR3 length: 15 residues. Trimming pared 8 bases from V and 4 bases from J, leaving 17 bases between. Germline assignment: CDR1 SNHLY and CDR2 FYNNEI. The CDR3 bases are TGTGCCAGCCTCTTGGGTTTGGCGGCCACCGGGGAGCTGTTTTTT. It yields the protein CASLLGLAATGELFF.

The genes are TRBV5-3 and TRBJ2-7, with 7 bases matching TRBD1. TRBV5-3 is an open reading frame whose function is uncertain. CDR3 length: 13 amino acids. After removal of 4 bases from V and 2 bases from J, the junction contained 3 bases not matched to a gene. In DNA, the CDR3 is TGTGCCAGAAGCCCGACAGGGCCCTACGAGCAGTACTTC. Amino acid sequence: CARSPTGPYEQYF.

This chain uses TRBV27 with TRBJ1-5; the D gene is possibly TRBD1 (5 bases). V lost 2 bases and J lost 6, with 11 bases in between. CDR1 is MNHEY and CDR2 is SMNVEV in the germline V gene (reference sequence). The CDR3 runs to 14 residues. The CDR3 loop reads CASSLIQGVQPQHF. The CDR3 DNA reads as TGTGCCAGCAGTTTAATCCAGGGAGTTCAGCCCCAGCATTTT.